A single sample gave rise to the 5 T cell receptor beta chains below, sequenced in a study of shared clonotypes between healthy human individuals. Profiled with immunoSEQ multiplex PCR; TCRdb holds only in-frame clones, not every one. The data hold roughly 2.4 million clones, with about 94% observed a single time. Input material: naive CD4+ T cells sorted from blood. Subset in this sample: CD45RA+ positively selected. All receptors come from a man younger than 30 in good health.

As concerns this clone: This sample also contains other DNA sequences that code for the same CDR3. V is TRBV7-3 and J is TRBJ2-3; D is tentatively TRBD1 or TRBD2 (5 bases each). The CDR3 covers 14 residues. Germline V gene data show CDR1 as SGHTA and CDR2 as FQGTGA. Trimming removed 5 bases from V and 1 base from J, with 10 bases in between. The CDR3 spells CASSLGTGTDTQYF. CDR3 nucleotide sequence: TGTGCCAGCAGCCTCGGGACGGGCACAGATACGCAGTATTTT.

This rearrangement joins TRBV19 to TRBJ1-2; 7 nucleotides line up with TRBD1. The germline V gene has CDR1 LNHDA and CDR2 SQIVND (reference sequence). CDR3 length: 12 amino acids. Trimming removed 6 bases from V and 8 bases from J; junction bases left unmatched: 6. CDR3 region: CASRTGTSGYTF. The DNA of the CDR3 is TGTGCCAGTAGGACAGGGACTAGCGGCTACACCTTC. The full variable domain, its missing parts supplied by reference TRBV19 and TRBJ1-2, is DGGITQSPKYLFRKEGQNVTLSCEQNLNHDAMYWYRQDPGQGLRLIYYSQIVNDFQKGDIAEGYSVSREKKESFPLTVTSAQKNPTAFYLCASRTGTSGYTFGSGTRLTVV.

This clone was recorded a few times. The chain uses TRBV2 and TRBJ1-5; the D gene is possibly TRBD1 (5 bases). This CDR3 is built from 12 residues. The germline CDR1 and CDR2 sequences are SNHLY and FYNNEI. Between the trimmed V and J ends, which lost 3 bases and 7 bases, there was a span of 7 bases. CDR3 sequence (DNA): TGTGCCAGCAGTGAGAGGACACAGCCCCAGCATTTT. Translating gives CASSERTQPQHF.

This clone was seen just once. The chain has TRBV5-4 and TRBJ2-2; maybe TRBD2 (7 bases). Between the trimmed V and J ends, which lost 4 bases and 4 bases, there was a span of 17 bases. Germline lookup yields CDR1 SGHNT and CDR2 YYREEE (reference sequence). This CDR3 spans 16 amino acids. The CDR3, as DNA: TGTGCCAGCAGCACAAGCGGGACAAGGTTCACCGGGGAGCTGTTTTTT. Its protein product is CASSTSGTRFTGELFF.

The chain joins TRBV7-6 to TRBJ1-5; no definite D call. The CDR3 sequence is 13 residues long. V lost 3 bases, J lost 3 bases, and 6 bases lay in between. Germline V gene sequence: CDR1 SGHVS, CDR2 FNYEAQ. The CDR3 sequence is CASSLDYNQPQHF. The CDR3 bases are TGTGCCAGCAGCTTGGACTACAATCAGCCCCAGCATTTT.